The 5 T cell receptor beta chains given below trace back to one sample, sequenced in a study of Tregs in tolerant kidney transplant recipients (dated by TCRdb to about 2019). The library was generated by the immunoSEQ multiplex PCR assay. Imported from immuneACCESS, the table was reduced by TCRdb to in-frame sequences with V and J called. These copies leave out some clones; in studies compared against another copy, an unresolved V gene accounts for under half, and the cause of the remainder is not known. Within this sample are about 69,000 clones, with about 89% of them counted one time only. The ten largest clones represent 0.39% of the sample. In light of the paper, this sample's time point label describes: blood sample drawn before combined kidney and bone marrow transplant. The sample consisted of CD4+ T cells from blood, taken before the transplant. All receptors come from a human donor who received a combined kidney and bone marrow transplant.

V and J are TRBV18 and TRBJ2-6; weak D call: TRBD1 (6 bases). This CDR3 is 18 amino acids long. Germline assignment: CDR1 KGHSH and CDR2 LQKENI. Trimming took 3 bases from V and 0 from J, leaving 15 bases between them. CDR3 DNA sequence: TGTGCCAGCTCACCTCCGGGACACGGATCCTCTGGGGCCAACGTCCTGACTTTC. It is translated as CASSPPGHGSSGANVLTF.

This chain links TRBV27 with TRBJ1-2; 10 bases are shared with TRBD1. Trimming removed 7 bases from V and 8 bases from J; junction bases left unmatched: 16. The CDR3 is 16 amino acids. Germline lookup yields CDR1 MNHEY and CDR2 SMNVEV (reference sequence). This CDR3 reads CASTDLGTGDANGYTF. For the CDR3, the DNA is TGTGCCAGCACCGACCTTGGGACAGGGGACGCTAACGGCTACACCTTC.

The chain employs TRBV28 and TRBJ2-7, with TRBD2 matching 9 bases. Per the germline V gene, CDR1 is MDHEN and CDR2 is SYDVKM. This CDR3 is 15 amino acids long. V lost 5 bases and J lost 1; bases outside the gene matches: 6. CDR3 DNA sequence: TGTGCCAGCAGTGAACCGGGACTAGCTTCCTACGAGCAGTACTTC. Encoded protein: CASSEPGLASYEQYF.

V and J are TRBV29-1 and TRBJ2-7; no clear D. Between the trimmed V and J ends, which lost 5 bases and 5 bases, there was a span of 13 bases. The CDR3 is 12 amino acids. Germline V gives CDR1 SQVTM, CDR2 ANQGSEA. The CDR3 protein is CSVLPTQDEQYF. For the CDR3, the DNA is TGCAGCGTTTTGCCCACTCAGGACGAGCAGTACTTC.

The chain couples TRBV5-1 to TRBJ2-1; 14 nucleotides agree with TRBD2. The CDR3 is 16 amino acids. From germline, CDR1 is SGHRS and CDR2 YFSETQ. The J segment lost 1 base and the V segment lost 4 bases, leaving 1 base of the junction unmatched. Here the CDR3 DNA reads TGCGCCAGCAGCGGGACTAGCGGGAGATCCTACAATGAGCAGTTCTTC. Protein sequence: CASSGTSGRSYNEQFF.